Below are 23 T cell receptor beta chains sequenced from a single sample in a study of cytomegalovirus exposure and HLA in healthy donors. The PCR employed 60 Vbeta primers together with 13 Jbeta primers. Clones were sequenced by immunoSEQ multiplex PCR, and TCRdb holds only the in-frame ones, with some missing. Of 150,000 to 200,000 clones in the sample, approximately 81% were seen once. What was sequenced was PBMCs. The source is a woman aged 45-59 years in good health and CMV-seronegative.

This clone has a single count. This rearrangement joins TRBV28 to TRBJ2-2; D might be TRBD1 (5 bases). V lost 2 bases and J 3 bases, leaving 7 bases between the germline ends. CDR3 size: 14 residues. Germline V gene sequence: CDR1 MDHEN, CDR2 SYDVKM. The CDR3, as DNA: TGTGCCAGCAGTTTAACAGGCTACACCGGGGAGCTGTTTTTT. This encodes CASSLTGYTGELFF.

This chain uses TRBV5-1 with TRBJ1-2, with a tentative D call TRBD1 (6 bases). V was pared by 0 bases and J by 6 bases, with 12 bases between. Germline V gene lookup returns CDR1 SGHRS and CDR2 YFSETQ. The CDR3 length is 14 residues. The CDR3 spells CASSLAATGHGYTF. CDR3 sequence (DNA): TGCGCCAGCAGCTTGGCTGCTACAGGGCATGGCTACACCTTC.

The rearrangement joins TRBV29-1 to TRBJ2-3; TRBD2 matches at 8 bases. V was clipped by 5 bases and J by 4 bases; unmatched bases: 11. This CDR3 contains 15 residues. Germline CDR1 and CDR2: SQVTM and ANQGSEA. CDR3 loop: CSVTVSGSGADTQYF. As DNA, the CDR3 is TGCAGCGTTACCGTAAGCGGGAGTGGAGCAGATACGCAGTATTTT.

As for this clone: At one of its ends the junction is not consistent with the germline gene, which may arise from a read error. V is TRBV7-2 and J is TRBJ2-7; 7 bases map to TRBD1. The CDR3 extends over 12 amino acids. Germline V gene sequence: CDR1 SGHTA, CDR2 FQGNSA. The CDR3 region has the DNA TGTGCCAGCAGCCCGTGGACAGGTTCTCCTTCCTTC. Translating gives CASSPWTGSPSF.

The chain has TRBV6-1 and TRBJ2-3; 7 bases fit TRBD1. CDR1 MNHNS and CDR2 SASEGT come from the germline V gene. V shed 6 bases, J shed 3 bases, and the junction held 9 bases outside the gene matches. This CDR3 comprises 15 residues. CDR3 sequence: CASRGTGQPTDTQYF. The CDR3 DNA follows: TGTGCCAGCAGGGGGACGGGACAGCCTACAGATACGCAGTATTTT.

J is TRBJ1-5 and V is TRBV6-1, with 7 bases identical to TRBD1. Germline V gives CDR1 MNHNS, CDR2 SASEGT. The CDR3 length is 19 residues. V shed 4 bases, J shed 6 bases, and the junction held 21 bases outside the gene matches. The CDR3 protein is CASSGRSRTGFQVGQPQHF. The CDR3 region has the DNA TGTGCCAGCAGTGGCCGGTCGCGGACAGGATTTCAAGTAGGTCAGCCCCAGCATTTT.

The chain joins TRBV4-2 to TRBJ2-1, with 9 bases lining up with TRBD1. This CDR3 is 19 amino acids long. Looked up from germline, CDR1 is LGHNA and CDR2 is YNFKEQ. Trimming took 0 bases from V and 1 from J; bases not matched to a gene: 10. Written as DNA, the CDR3 is TGTGCCAGCAGCCAAGATAAGCTCGGGGGACAGGGATCCTACAATGAGCAGTTCTTC. Translated: CASSQDKLGGQGSYNEQFF.

The V and J genes are TRBV28 and TRBJ2-5; 9 bases align to TRBD1. Germline CDR1 is MDHEN and CDR2 is SYDVKM. With V trimmed by 3 bases and J by 3 bases, 8 bases remained unmatched. This CDR3 is 16 amino acids long. DNA of the CDR3: TGTGCCAGCAGTTTCCGGGGACAGGGAACAGAAGAGACCCAGTACTTC. Translated: CASSFRGQGTEETQYF.

A few counts support this clone. This chain uses TRBV9 with TRBJ2-3, with 7 bases lining up with TRBD1. CDR3 size: 16 residues. The ends lost 0 bases at V and 1 base at J; junction bases unmatched: 5. Per the germline V gene, CDR1 is SGDLS and CDR2 is YYNGEE. The CDR3, as DNA: TGTGCCAGCAGCGTAGGACAGGGATGGGGCACAGATACGCAGTATTTT. The encoded protein is CASSVGQGWGTDTQYF.

The CDR3 DNA sequence: TGTGCCAGCAGCGTGGGACTTAACACCGGGGAGCTGTTTTTT. Translating gives CASSVGLNTGELFF. The chain has TRBV9 and TRBJ2-2; perhaps TRBD2 as D (6 bases). The CDR3 sequence is 14 residues long. CDR1 is SGDLS, CDR2 YYNGEE, per germline. V lost 2 bases to trimming and J lost 2 bases, with 7 bases between them.

This rearrangement joins TRBV7-7 to TRBJ1-1; D perhaps matches TRBD1 (6 bases). Germline V gene sequence: CDR1 SSHAT, CDR2 FNYEAQ (reference sequence). Trimming took 5 bases from V and 2 from J, leaving 12 bases between them. This CDR3 has 14 amino acids. The CDR3 DNA is TGTGCCAGCAGCCTAGGGACACCCAACACTGAAGCTTTCTTT. Protein: CASSLGTPNTEAFF.

This clone was picked up one time. The rearrangement links TRBV7-6 to TRBJ2-7; 14 bases align to TRBD2. The CDR3 sequence is 17 residues long. Germline V gives CDR1 SGHVS, CDR2 FNYEAQ. The trim removed 4 bases at V and 2 bases at J, leaving 7 bases unmatched. CDR3 protein: CASSSGLAGVTPYEQYF. CDR3 sequence (DNA): TGTGCCAGCAGCTCGGGACTAGCGGGAGTCACACCCTACGAGCAGTACTTC.

The chain couples TRBV7-2 to TRBJ2-5, with a tentative D call TRBD1 (6 bases). There are 14 residues in the CDR3. Trimming shortened V by 3 bases and J by 2 bases, and 10 bases separated the two germline ends. In germline, CDR1 is SGHTA, CDR2 FQGNSA. The CDR3 here is CASSFRDNQETQYF. The CDR3 DNA reads as TGTGCCAGCAGCTTCCGGGACAATCAAGAGACCCAGTACTTC.

The J gene is TRBJ2-1, the V gene TRBV11-2; no clear D. The V and J ends lost 6 bases and 2 bases respectively, with 17 bases between them. The CDR3 extends over 16 amino acids. CDR1 is SGHAT, CDR2 FQNNGV, per germline. The CDR3 sequence is CASRAPFNKPYNEQFF. In DNA form, the CDR3 reads TGTGCCAGCAGAGCCCCTTTTAATAAACCCTACAATGAGCAGTTCTTC.

This clone came up once. The rearrangement joins TRBV5-1 to TRBJ1-2; 7 positions match TRBD1. The CDR3 is 14 amino acids. Germline values: CDR1 SGHRS, CDR2 YFSETQ. Trimming removed 7 bases from V and 6 bases from J; junction bases left unmatched: 12. CDR3 coding DNA: TGCGCCAGCGTGGGGGACAGCCCCTTAGATGGCTACACCTTC. It yields the protein CASVGDSPLDGYTF.

The chain recombines TRBV7-9 with TRBJ1-3; TRBD1 agrees at 7 bases. CDR3 length: 16 residues. CDR1 is SEHNR and CDR2 is FQNEAQ in the germline V gene (reference sequence). The V segment lost 5 bases and the J segment 4 bases; nucleotides outside the gene matches: 11. CDR3 protein: CASSRLRDRAGNTIYF. The DNA of the CDR3 is TGTGCCAGCAGCCGACTCCGAGACAGGGCCGGAAACACCATATATTTT.

The V call is TRBV7-2, the J call TRBJ2-4, with a weak D call TRBD2 (6 bases). This CDR3 comprises 16 residues. Germline V gene lookup returns CDR1 SGHTA and CDR2 FQGNSA. Trimming removed 1 base at V and 3 bases at J, with 13 bases between. As DNA, the CDR3 is TGTGCCAGCAGCTTAGGTGGAGGGTCGGGCAAAAACATTCAGTACTTC. It encodes CASSLGGGSGKNIQYF. Based on the CDR3 plus reference TRBV7-2 and TRBJ2-4, the full variable domain is GAGVSQSPSNKVTEKGKDVELRCDPISGHTALYWYRQSLGQGLEFLIYFQGNSAPDKSGLPSDRFSAERTGGSVSTLTIQRTQQEDSAVYLCASSLGGGSGKNIQYFGAGTRLSVL.

This clone was seen only a few times. The gene calls are TRBV2 and TRBJ2-7; D might be TRBD1 (5 bases). The CDR3 is 14 amino acids. The V gene lost 2 bases and the J gene lost 2 bases, with 10 bases spanning the gap. Looked up from germline, CDR1 is SNHLY and CDR2 is FYNNEI. CDR3 DNA sequence: TGTGCCAGCAGTGAACAAACAGGAACCTACGAGCAGTACTTC. Translated: CASSEQTGTYEQYF.

The rearrangement joins TRBV6-1 to TRBJ1-2; 8 positions agree with TRBD1. The V and J ends lost 3 bases and 4 bases, in that order; junction bases with no gene match: 7. Germline CDR1 reads MNHNS; CDR2 reads SASEGT. There are 15 residues in the CDR3. The CDR3 nucleotides are TGTGCCAGCAGTGATGTAGGACAGGGACCCTATGGCTACACCTTC. Translation gives CASSDVGQGPYGYTF.

This clone occurred a few times. The J gene is TRBJ1-4, the V gene TRBV15, with TRBD1 as a possible D gene (5 bases). The V gene's germline CDR1 is LNHNV and CDR2 YYDKDF (reference sequence). CDR3 length: 15 residues. V shed 0 bases and J shed 7 bases, with 12 bases lying between them. As DNA, the CDR3 is TGTGCCACCAGCAGAGAGGGGGGGGAGCTTGAAAAACTGTTTTTT. This translates into CATSREGGELEKLFF.

The V gene is TRBV6-6, the J gene TRBJ1-1; TRBD1 agrees at 8 bases. V trimming: 2 bases; J trimming: 0 bases; junction bases outside the gene matches: 2. This CDR3 spans 15 amino acids. CDR1 is MNHNY and CDR2 is SVGAGI in the germline V gene (reference sequence). CDR3 DNA: TGTGCCAGCAGTTACCCGACAGGGGTGAACACTGAAGCTTTCTTT. Protein product: CASSYPTGVNTEAFF.

This chain uses TRBV7-8 with TRBJ1-3; D is unclear. V was clipped by 2 bases and J by 4 bases, with 6 bases between them. CDR1 is SGHVS, CDR2 FQNEAQ, per germline. There are 13 residues in the CDR3. CDR3 region: CASSLQSGNTIYF. The CDR3 DNA is TGTGCCAGCAGCTTACAGTCAGGAAACACCATATATTTT.

The chain recombines TRBV15 with TRBJ2-6, with D uncertain. The CDR3 sequence is 17 residues long. Deletions cut 5 bases from V and 0 bases from J, with 14 bases between. The germline gives CDR1 LNHNV, CDR2 YYDKDF (reference sequence). The CDR3 coding sequence is TGTGCCACCAGCCCGCCCCCGAGGAGCTCTGGGGCCAACGTCCTGACTTTC. Translation gives CATSPPPRSSGANVLTF.